These 23 T cell receptor beta chains were sequenced from one sample in a study of regulatory T cells in long-lasting Graves disease. Time point denoted: persistent/refractory GD, antithyroid drugs over 5 years with positive TRAb. Construction of the TCR library relied on RNA isolated from PBMCs. CDR3 regions were amplified by Arm-PCR using iRepertoire HTBI primers to build TCR beta libraries. TCRdb reprocessed the multiplex PCR reads via MiXCR and lists one record per CDR3 protein. The data hold over 650,000 distinct CDR3 sequences, with around 30% observed a single time. Sequencing used peripheral blood mononuclear cells (PBMCs), obtained when the disease was refractory, from a patient treated with antithyroid drugs. The receptors here all came from a female donor with Graves disease.

This clonotype was seen a few times. This chain joins TRBV6-9 and TRBJ1-2; D remains unclear. Germline V CDR1 and CDR2: MNHGY, SVAAGI. The ends were cut back, 4 bases at V and 0 bases at J, with 9 bases in the middle. This CDR3 has 14 residues. The CDR3 DNA follows: TGTGCCAGCAGTTCTGCCGGGCCTAACTATGGCTACACCTTC. Translating it yields CASSSAGPNYGYTF.

At least ten counts were recorded for this clonotype. The V and J genes are TRBV2 and TRBJ1-1, with 9 bases matching TRBD1. Per germline, CDR1 SNHLY and CDR2 FYNNEI. J lost 10 bases, V lost 3 bases, and 9 bases had no gene match. The CDR3 loop spans 14 amino acids. For the CDR3, the DNA is TGTGCCAGCAGTGAGGACAGGGGACGGGGCTCAGCTTTCTTT. Translation: CASSEDRGRGSAFF.

This chain connects TRBV9 to TRBJ2-7; TRBD1 agrees at 7 bases. Trimming removed 3 bases from V and 3 bases from J; junction bases left unmatched: 6. This CDR3 is 14 amino acids long. Germline values: CDR1 SGDLS, CDR2 YYNGEE. The CDR3 DNA reads as TGTGCCAGCAGCGAGTCGACAGGGTTCTACGAGCAGTACTTC. Protein product: CASSESTGFYEQYF. Based on the CDR3 plus reference TRBV9 and TRBJ2-7, the full variable domain is DSGVTQTPKHLITATGQRVTLRCSPRSGDLSVYWYQQSLDQGLQFLIQYYNGEERAKGNILERFSAQQFPDLHSELNLSSLELGDSALYFCASSESTGFYEQYFGPGTRLTVT.

There are a few counts of this clonotype. The V gene is TRBV20-1, the J gene TRBJ2-7, with TRBD2 matching 9 bases. Looked up from germline, CDR1 is DFQATT and CDR2 is SNEGSKA (reference sequence). This CDR3 region has 15 residues. J gave up 4 bases and V 0 bases, and 7 bases lay outside the gene matches. In nucleotides, the CDR3 is TGCAGTGCTAGAGAGGCTAGCGGGAAGGGGTACGAGCAGTACTTC. Protein: CSAREASGKGYEQYF.

The chain carries TRBV6-2 or TRBV6-3 and TRBJ2-7, with a weak D call TRBD2 (6 bases). Trimming left V 7 bases short and J 2 bases short, with 18 bases between. Germline-derived CDR1 and CDR2 are MNHEY and SVGEGT. This CDR3 is 15 amino acids long. The CDR3 DNA reads as TGTGCCAGCAATGAAGGCGGCGGGGCGGCCTACGAGCAGTACTTC. Translating it yields CASNEGGGAAYEQYF.

This clonotype has just a few counts. The J gene is TRBJ2-7, the V gene TRBV6-1; D tentatively reads TRBD1 or TRBD2 (5 bases each). V was pared by 6 bases and J by 7 bases, with 16 bases between. CDR3 length equals 13 residues. Germline V lookup: CDR1 MNHNS, CDR2 SASEGT. For the CDR3, the DNA is TGTGCCAGCAGCCGGGACGACCCGTTAGAGCAGTACTTC. Residues: CASSRDDPLEQYF.

V gene TRBV28 combines with J gene TRBJ1-1; the D gene is possibly TRBD1 (6 bases). The CDR3 has 15 amino acids. The V and J ends lost 4 bases and 6 bases respectively, with 18 bases between them. Germline CDR1 and CDR2: MDHEN and SYDVKM. The CDR3 nucleotides read TGTGCCAGCAGTTCCCCGTATGAGGGGGGTGCTGAAGCTTTCTTT. As protein: CASSSPYEGGAEAFF.

This clonotype was counted only a few times. V is TRBV20-1 and J is TRBJ1-4, with 7 bases that match TRBD1. The CDR3 covers 12 residues. Germline CDR1 is DFQATT and CDR2 is SNEGSKA (reference sequence). The J segment lost 8 bases and the V segment lost 6 bases, leaving 6 bases of the junction unmatched. For the CDR3, the DNA is TGCAGTGCCACGGGACAGACCGAAAAACTGTTTTTT. As protein: CSATGQTEKLFF.

This clonotype occurred many times. This rearrangement joins TRBV7-2 to TRBJ2-7; D possibly matches TRBD1 or TRBD2 (7 bases each). Germline CDR1 is SGHTA and CDR2 is FQGNSA. The CDR3 covers 15 residues. The germline V and J ends were trimmed by 5 bases and 3 bases, with 17 bases remaining between them. CDR3 amino acids: CASSPSRGTVYEQYF. CDR3 bases: TGTGCCAGCAGCCCGTCGCGGGGGACAGTCTACGAGCAGTACTTC.

This clonotype was seen more than once but under ten times. This chain connects TRBV27 to TRBJ2-7, with D perhaps TRBD1 or TRBD2 (5 bases each). Per the germline V gene, CDR1 is MNHEY and CDR2 is SMNVEV (reference sequence). This CDR3 spans 14 amino acids. The ends were cut back, 6 bases at V and 6 bases at J, with 18 bases in the middle. CDR3 residues: CASRIRDPEGEQYF. The CDR3 nucleotides read TGTGCCAGCAGAATACGGGACCCAGAGGGCGAGCAGTACTTC.

The rearrangement joins TRBV6-2 or TRBV6-3 to TRBJ2-5; 7 positions match TRBD1. V lost 5 bases, J lost 2 bases, and 8 bases stayed unmatched. This CDR3 has 15 amino acids. The germline V gene encodes CDR1 MNHEY and CDR2 SVGEGT. CDR3 bases: TGTGCCAGCAGTGAAAAGGGGGCCAGGCAAGAGACCCAGTACTTC. This translates into CASSEKGARQETQYF.

This chain connects TRBV28 to TRBJ1-6, with 8 bases fitting TRBD1. Germline CDR1 is MDHEN and CDR2 is SYDVKM. J lost 9 bases, V lost 5 bases, and 12 bases had no gene match. The CDR3 is 16 residues long. CDR3 sequence: CASSTGQGLGSSPLHF. CDR3 DNA sequence: TGTGCCAGCAGTACCGGACAGGGATTGGGAAGTTCACCCCTCCACTTT.

This clonotype was seen only a few times. V usage is TRBV11-2 and J usage is TRBJ2-7, with 9 bases lining up with TRBD1. This CDR3 spans 14 amino acids. J was trimmed by 3 bases and V by 3 bases; bases with no gene match: 3. The germline CDR1 and CDR2 sequences are SGHAT and FQNNGV. The CDR3 here is CASSFTGQGYEQYF. As DNA, the CDR3 is TGTGCCAGCAGCTTTACGGGACAGGGCTACGAGCAGTACTTC. The full variable domain, rest sourced from reference TRBV11-2 and TRBJ2-7, is EAGVAQSPRYKIIEKRQSVAFWCNPISGHATLYWYQQILGQGPKLLIQFQNNGVVDDSQLPKDRFSAERLKGVDSTLKIQPAKLEDSAVYLCASSFTGQGYEQYFGPGTRLTVT.

Of note for this clonotype: Just one base apart from a much larger clone, this may be a read error. The chain carries TRBV12-5 and TRBJ1-5; D unclear. The CDR3 contains 13 residues. Per germline, CDR1 LGHNT and CDR2 FRNRAP. The V and J ends lost 6 bases and 9 bases respectively, with 15 bases between them. The CDR3 spells CASGSHLTSPQHF. CDR3 nucleotides: TGTGCTAGTGGCTCCCACCTGACATCGCCCCAGCATTTT.

In this sample, this clonotype turned up a few times. V is TRBV10-3 and J is TRBJ1-2; D not certain. V gave up 10 bases and J gave up 0 bases, with 12 bases separating them. The CDR3 spans 13 residues. The germline gives CDR1 ENHRY, CDR2 SYGVKD. Here the CDR3 DNA reads TGTGCCACCCAGACAACGGCTAACTATGGCTACACCTTC. Residues: CATQTTANYGYTF.

V is TRBV9 and J is TRBJ2-7; TRBD1 matches 11 bases. Germline CDR1 and CDR2: SGDLS and YYNGEE. The CDR3 is made up of 17 amino acids. J was trimmed by 1 base and V by 0 bases; bases with no gene match: 6. CDR3 nucleotides: TGTGCCAGCAGCGTAGCTGGGGGACAGGGGGGGTCCTACGAGCAGTACTTC. This codes for CASSVAGGQGGSYEQYF.

This clonotype has ten or more counts. The chain is built from TRBV6-1 and TRBJ1-1; D is perhaps TRBD1 (5 bases). CDR1 and CDR2 (germline): MNHNS, SASEGT. The ends were cut back, 7 bases at V and 1 base at J, with 13 bases in the middle. The CDR3 is 14 residues long. The CDR3 DNA sequence: TGTGCCAGCAAAGCGGGACGGACGAACACTGAAGCTTTCTTT. This encodes CASKAGRTNTEAFF.

CDR3 protein: CATSSLRGRGYGYTF. CDR3 sequence (DNA): TGTGCCACCAGCAGCCTCCGGGGCAGGGGCTATGGCTACACCTTC. The chain employs TRBV15 and TRBJ1-2, with D perhaps TRBD1 (6 bases). The CDR3 spans 15 residues. Germline lookup yields CDR1 LNHNV and CDR2 YYDKDF (reference sequence). V was shortened by 3 bases and J by 4 bases, with 15 bases between the two germline ends.

This clonotype appeared a few times. One base away lies a much larger clone, so this may be a sequencing read error. A read error is likely, as this CDR3 ends without the conserved phenylalanine or tryptophan. The chain joins TRBV11-2 to TRBJ1-1; no clear D. The CDR3 sequence is 14 residues long. Germline CDR1 and CDR2: SGHAT and FQNNGV. The V end was cut by 5 bases, the J end by 1 base, with 11 bases between. This chain's CDR3 is CASSISGANTEAFL. The CDR3 DNA follows: TGTGCCAGCAGCATTAGTGGAGCGAACACTGAAGCTTTCCTT.

This clonotype was seen ten or more times. The chain is built from TRBV12-3 or TRBV12-4 and TRBJ1-2; TRBD1 aligns across 10 bases. The CDR3 is 15 amino acids. V lost 3 bases and J lost 3; bases outside the gene matches: 4. The CDR3 DNA reads TGTGCCAGCAGTTTCCGACAGGGGGCGTACTATGGCTACACCTTC. Translating gives CASSFRQGAYYGYTF.

The gene calls are TRBV7-9 and TRBJ2-4; 9 nucleotides match TRBD1. There are 13 residues in the CDR3. Germline V gene lookup returns CDR1 SEHNR and CDR2 FQNEAQ (reference sequence). Losses at the gene ends were 8 bases for V and 6 bases for J; bases not matched to a gene: 5. Here the CDR3 reads CASGGQGGNIQYF. In DNA form, the CDR3 reads TGTGCCAGCGGGGGACAGGGTGGAAACATTCAGTACTTC.

The CDR3 DNA is TGTGCCAGCAGCTTAGATGGGACGCTAGAAGCTTTCTTT. It specifies CASSLDGTLEAFF. This chain uses TRBV11-2 with TRBJ1-1; D might be TRBD1 (5 bases). Germline V CDR1 and CDR2: SGHAT, FQNNGV. The V end was cut by 0 bases, the J end by 8 bases, with 10 bases between. The CDR3 has 13 residues.

This clonotype was seen only a few times. The J gene is TRBJ1-2, the V gene TRBV7-3, with 10 nucleotides matching TRBD1. J gave up 6 bases and V 2 bases, and 9 bases lay outside the gene matches. CDR1 is SGHTA, CDR2 FQGTGA, per germline. The CDR3 runs to 16 residues. The CDR3 here is CASSLGAGQGTNGYTF. The DNA for the CDR3 is TGTGCCAGCAGCTTAGGCGCGGGACAGGGGACTAATGGCTACACCTTC.